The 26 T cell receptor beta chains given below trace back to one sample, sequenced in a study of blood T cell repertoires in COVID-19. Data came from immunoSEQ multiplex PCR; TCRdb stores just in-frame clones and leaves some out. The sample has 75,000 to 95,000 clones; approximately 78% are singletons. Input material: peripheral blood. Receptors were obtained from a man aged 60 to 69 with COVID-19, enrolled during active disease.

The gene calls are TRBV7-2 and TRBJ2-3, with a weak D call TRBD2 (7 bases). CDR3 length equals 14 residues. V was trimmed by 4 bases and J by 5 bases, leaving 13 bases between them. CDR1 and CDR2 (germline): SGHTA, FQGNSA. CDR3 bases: TGTGCCAGCAGCTGGAAAGGGGGGGGAGATACGCAGTATTTT. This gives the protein CASSWKGGGDTQYF. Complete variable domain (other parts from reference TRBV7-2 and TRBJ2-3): GAGVSQSPSNKVTEKGKDVELRCDPISGHTALYWYRQSLGQGLEFLIYFQGNSAPDKSGLPSDRFSAERTGGSVSTLTIQRTQQEDSAVYLCASSWKGGGDTQYFGPGTRLTVL.

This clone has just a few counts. CDR3 DNA sequence: TGTGCCAGCAGCTTGGACAGGGGGTATGCTCAGCCCCAGCATTTT. Protein product: CASSLDRGYAQPQHF. The chain has TRBV5-5 and TRBJ1-5; TRBD1 agrees at 8 bases. This CDR3 has 15 residues. J gave up 6 bases and V 0 bases, and 5 bases lay outside the gene matches. Germline-derived CDR1 and CDR2 are SGHKS and YYEKEE (reference sequence).

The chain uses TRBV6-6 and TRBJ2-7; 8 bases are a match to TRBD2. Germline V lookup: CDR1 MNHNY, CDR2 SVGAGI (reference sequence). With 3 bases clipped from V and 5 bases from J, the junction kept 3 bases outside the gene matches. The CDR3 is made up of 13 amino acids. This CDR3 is CASSYGAGDEQYF. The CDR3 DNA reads TGTGCCAGCAGTTATGGAGCGGGGGACGAGCAGTACTTC.

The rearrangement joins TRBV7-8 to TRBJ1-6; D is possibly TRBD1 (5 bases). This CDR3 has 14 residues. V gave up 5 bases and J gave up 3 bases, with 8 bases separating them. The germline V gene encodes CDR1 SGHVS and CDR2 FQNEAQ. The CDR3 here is CASSPTDYNSPLHF. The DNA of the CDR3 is TGTGCCAGCAGCCCGACAGACTATAATTCACCCCTCCACTTT.

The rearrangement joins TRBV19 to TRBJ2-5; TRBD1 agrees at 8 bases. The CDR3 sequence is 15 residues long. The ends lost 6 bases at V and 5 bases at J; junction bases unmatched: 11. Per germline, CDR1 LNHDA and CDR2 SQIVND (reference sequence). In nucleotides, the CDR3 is TGTGCCAGTAGCCATGCAGGGGGCTTGGGCGAGACCCAGTACTTC. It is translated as CASSHAGGLGETQYF. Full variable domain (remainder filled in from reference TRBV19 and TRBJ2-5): DGGITQSPKYLFRKEGQNVTLSCEQNLNHDAMYWYRQDPGQGLRLIYYSQIVNDFQKGDIAEGYSVSREKKESFPLTVTSAQKNPTAFYLCASSHAGGLGETQYFGPGTRLLVL.

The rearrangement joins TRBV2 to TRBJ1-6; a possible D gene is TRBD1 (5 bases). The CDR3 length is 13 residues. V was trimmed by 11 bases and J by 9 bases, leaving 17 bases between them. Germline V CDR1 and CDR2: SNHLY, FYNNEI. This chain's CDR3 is CASSGGEGSPLHF. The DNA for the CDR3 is TGTGCCTCCAGTGGAGGGGAGGGTTCACCCCTCCACTTT.

CDR3 in DNA: TGCGCCAGCAGCCGTAAAGCGGGACAGGGAAACCAAGAGACCCAGTACTTC. This translates into CASSRKAGQGNQETQYF. V usage is TRBV23-1 and J usage is TRBJ2-5; 9 bases fit TRBD1. TRBV23-1 is an open reading frame whose function is uncertain. V was clipped by 6 bases and J by 0 bases; unmatched bases: 11. This CDR3 has 17 residues.

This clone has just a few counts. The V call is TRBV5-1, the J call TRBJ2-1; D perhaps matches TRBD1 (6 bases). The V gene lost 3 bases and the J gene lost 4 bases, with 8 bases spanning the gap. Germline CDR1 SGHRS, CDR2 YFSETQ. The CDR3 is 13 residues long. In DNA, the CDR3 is TGCGCCAGCAGCTACCAGGGGTACAATGAGCAGTTCTTC. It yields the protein CASSYQGYNEQFF.

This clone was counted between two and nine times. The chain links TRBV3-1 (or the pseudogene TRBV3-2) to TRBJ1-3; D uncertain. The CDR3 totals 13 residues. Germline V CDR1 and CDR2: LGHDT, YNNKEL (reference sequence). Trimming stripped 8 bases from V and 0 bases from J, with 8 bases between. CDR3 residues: CASSRVSGNTIYF. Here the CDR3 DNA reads TGTGCCAGCTCTCGGGTCTCTGGAAACACCATATATTTT.

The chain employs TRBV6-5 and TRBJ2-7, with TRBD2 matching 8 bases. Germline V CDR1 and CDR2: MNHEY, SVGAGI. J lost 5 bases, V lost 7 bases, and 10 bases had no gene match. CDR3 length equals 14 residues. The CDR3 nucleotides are TGTGCCAGCACCGATATAGCGGGATCCGACGAGCAGTACTTC. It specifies CASTDIAGSDEQYF.

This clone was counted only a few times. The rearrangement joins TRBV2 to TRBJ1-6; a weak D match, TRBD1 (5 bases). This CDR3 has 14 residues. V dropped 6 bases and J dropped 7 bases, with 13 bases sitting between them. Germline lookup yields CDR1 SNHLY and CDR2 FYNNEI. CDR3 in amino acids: CASRVQGSNSPLHF. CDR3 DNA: TGTGCCAGCAGAGTTCAGGGCTCAAATTCACCCCTCCACTTT.

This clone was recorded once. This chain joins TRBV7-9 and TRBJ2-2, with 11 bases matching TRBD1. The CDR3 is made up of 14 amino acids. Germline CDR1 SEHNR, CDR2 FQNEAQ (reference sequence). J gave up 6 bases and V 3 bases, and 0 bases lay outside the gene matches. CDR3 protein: CASSLGQGAGELFF. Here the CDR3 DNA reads TGTGCCAGCAGCTTGGGACAGGGGGCCGGGGAGCTGTTTTTT. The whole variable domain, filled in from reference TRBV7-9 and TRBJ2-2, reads DTGVSQNPRHKITKRGQNVTFRCDPISEHNRLYWYRQTLGQGPEFLTYFQNEAQLEKSRLLSDRFSAERPKGSFSTLEIQRTEQGDSAMYLCASSLGQGAGELFFGEGSRLTVL.

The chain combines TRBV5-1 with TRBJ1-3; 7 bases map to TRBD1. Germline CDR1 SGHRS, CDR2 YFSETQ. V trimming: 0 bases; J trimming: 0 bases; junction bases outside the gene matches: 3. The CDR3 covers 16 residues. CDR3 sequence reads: CASSLEGTVSGNTIYF. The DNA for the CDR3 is TGCGCCAGCAGCTTGGAGGGGACAGTCTCTGGAAACACCATATATTTT.

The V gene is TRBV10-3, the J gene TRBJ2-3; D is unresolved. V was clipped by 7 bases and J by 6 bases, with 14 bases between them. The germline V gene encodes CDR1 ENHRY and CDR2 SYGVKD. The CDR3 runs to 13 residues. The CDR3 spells CAIMAPGGDTQYF. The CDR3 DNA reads TGTGCCATCATGGCCCCAGGTGGGGATACGCAGTATTTT.

The CDR3 reads CASNRDRGPHNEQFF. CDR3 nucleotide sequence: TGTGCCAGCAACAGAGACAGGGGGCCACACAATGAGCAGTTCTTC. This chain joins TRBV2 and TRBJ2-1; TRBD1 matches 10 bases. The length of the CDR3 is 15 residues. Per the germline V gene, CDR1 is SNHLY and CDR2 is FYNNEI. The ends lost 7 bases at V and 5 bases at J; junction bases unmatched: 8. Using reference TRBV2 and TRBJ2-1 for the parts outside the CDR3, the full variable domain is EPEVTQTPSHQVTQMGQEVILRCVPISNHLYFYWYRQILGQKVEFLVSFYNNEISEKSEIFDDQFSVERPDGSNFTLKIRSTKLEDSAMYFCASNRDRGPHNEQFFGPGTRLTVL.

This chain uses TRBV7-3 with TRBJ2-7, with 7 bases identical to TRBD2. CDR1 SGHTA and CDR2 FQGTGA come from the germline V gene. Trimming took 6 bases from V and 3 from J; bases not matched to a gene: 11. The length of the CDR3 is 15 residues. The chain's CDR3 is CASRPTRGSLYEQYF. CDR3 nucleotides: TGTGCCAGCAGGCCGACGCGGGGGAGTCTCTACGAGCAGTACTTC.

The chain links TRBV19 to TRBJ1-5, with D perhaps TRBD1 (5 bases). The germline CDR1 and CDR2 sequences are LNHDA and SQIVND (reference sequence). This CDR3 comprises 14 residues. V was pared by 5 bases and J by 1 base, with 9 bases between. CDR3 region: CASSPRGSNQPQHF. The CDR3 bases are TGTGCCAGTAGTCCTCGGGGGAGCAATCAGCCCCAGCATTTT.

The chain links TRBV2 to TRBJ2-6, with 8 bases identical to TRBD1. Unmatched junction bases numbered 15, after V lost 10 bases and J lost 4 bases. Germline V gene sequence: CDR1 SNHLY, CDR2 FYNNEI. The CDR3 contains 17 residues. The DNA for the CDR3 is TGTGCCATCACCCACCGGGACCAGGGGGCCGGGGCCAACGTCCTGACTTTC. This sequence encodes CAITHRDQGAGANVLTF.

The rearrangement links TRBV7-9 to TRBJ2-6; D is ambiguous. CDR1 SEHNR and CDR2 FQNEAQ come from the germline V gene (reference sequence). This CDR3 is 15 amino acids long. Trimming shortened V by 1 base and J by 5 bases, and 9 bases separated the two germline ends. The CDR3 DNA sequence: TGTGCCAGCAGCTTAGATGTTCCCAGGGCCAACGTCCTGACTTTC. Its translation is CASSLDVPRANVLTF.

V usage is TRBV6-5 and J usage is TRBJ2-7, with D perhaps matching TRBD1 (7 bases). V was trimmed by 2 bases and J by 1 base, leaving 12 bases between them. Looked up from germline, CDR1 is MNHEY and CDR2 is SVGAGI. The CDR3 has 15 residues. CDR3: CASSYRDSGSYEQYF. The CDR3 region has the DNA TGTGCCAGCAGTTACCGGGACAGCGGGTCCTACGAGCAGTACTTC.

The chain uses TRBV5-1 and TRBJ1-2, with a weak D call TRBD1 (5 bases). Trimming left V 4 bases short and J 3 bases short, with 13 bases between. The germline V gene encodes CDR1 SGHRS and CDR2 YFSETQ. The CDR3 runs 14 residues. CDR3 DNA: TGCGCCAGCAGCCCCCAGGGCTTCGACTATGGCTACACCTTC. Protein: CASSPQGFDYGYTF.

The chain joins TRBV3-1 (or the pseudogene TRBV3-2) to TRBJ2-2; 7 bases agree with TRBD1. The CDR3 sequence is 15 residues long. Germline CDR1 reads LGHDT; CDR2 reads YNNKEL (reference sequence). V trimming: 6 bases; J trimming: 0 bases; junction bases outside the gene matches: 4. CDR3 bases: TGTGCCAGCAGGCTACAGGGGACGAACACCGGGGAGCTGTTTTTT. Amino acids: CASRLQGTNTGELFF.

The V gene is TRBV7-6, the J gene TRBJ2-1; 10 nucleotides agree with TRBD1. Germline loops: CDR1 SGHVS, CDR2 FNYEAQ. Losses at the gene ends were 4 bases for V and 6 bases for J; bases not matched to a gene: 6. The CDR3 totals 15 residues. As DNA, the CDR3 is TGTGCCAGCAGCTCACCGGGACAGGGGATCAATGAGCAGTTCTTC. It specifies CASSSPGQGINEQFF.

CDR3 nucleotide sequence: TGCAGCGCCGTTATACAGGGGGAGGCCACTGAAGCTTTCTTT. Translated: CSAVIQGEATEAFF. The V gene is TRBV29-1, the J gene TRBJ1-1, with 8 bases that match TRBD1. The CDR3 is 14 amino acids. V was pared by 7 bases and J by 4 bases, with 11 bases of the junction left unmatched. Germline assignment: CDR1 SQVTM and CDR2 ANQGSEA.

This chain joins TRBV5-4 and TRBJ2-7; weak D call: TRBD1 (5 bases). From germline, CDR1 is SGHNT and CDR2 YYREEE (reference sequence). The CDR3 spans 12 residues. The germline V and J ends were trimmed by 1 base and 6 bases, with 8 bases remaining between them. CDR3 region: CASSLPRGEQYF. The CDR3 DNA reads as TGTGCCAGCAGCTTGCCTAGGGGCGAGCAGTACTTC.

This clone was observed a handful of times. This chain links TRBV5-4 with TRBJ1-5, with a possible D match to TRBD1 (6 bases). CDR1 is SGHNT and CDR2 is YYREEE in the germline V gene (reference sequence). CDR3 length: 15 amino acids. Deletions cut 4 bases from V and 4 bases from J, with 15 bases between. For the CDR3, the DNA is TGTGCCAGCAGCGACGGACAGTCGAATAATCAGCCCCAGCATTTT. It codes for CASSDGQSNNQPQHF.